This record looks at one T cell receptor beta chain sequence and its context. This sample was taken from a study of blood T cell repertoires in COVID-19. Study at large: Samples taken during acute and convalescent COVID-19 were collected in the United States, Italy and Spain.

Using immunoSEQ multiplex PCR, the repertoire was profiled, and TCRdb retains in-frame clones only, with some absent. Among approximately 260,000 clones listed, roughly 84% were seen once. Germline CDR1 reads SQVTM; CDR2 reads ANQGSEA. The CDR3 totals 20 residues. This chain connects TRBV29-1 to TRBJ2-1, with 8 bases that match TRBD1. This TCR was sampled from a human donor in a cohort sampled during active COVID-19. Sequenced material: peripheral blood. The CDR3 loop is CSARDRRSPATRSSYNEQFF. The CDR3 region has the DNA TGCAGTGCCCGGGACAGGCGATCACCAGCCACCCGGAGCTCCTACAATGAGCAGTTCTTC.